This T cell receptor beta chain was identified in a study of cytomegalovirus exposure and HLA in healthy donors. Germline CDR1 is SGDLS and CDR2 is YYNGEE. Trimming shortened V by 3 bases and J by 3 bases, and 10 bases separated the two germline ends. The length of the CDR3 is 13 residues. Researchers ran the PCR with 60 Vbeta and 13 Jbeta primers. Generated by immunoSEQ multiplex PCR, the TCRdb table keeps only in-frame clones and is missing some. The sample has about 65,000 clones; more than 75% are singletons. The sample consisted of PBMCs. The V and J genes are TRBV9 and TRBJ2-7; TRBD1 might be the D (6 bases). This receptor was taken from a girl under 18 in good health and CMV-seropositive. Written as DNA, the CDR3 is TGTGCCAGCAGCGCCGGGACAAACTACGAGCAGTACTTC. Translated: CASSAGTNYEQYF.